Listed below are T cell receptor beta chains from one sample, sequenced in a study of tumor-infiltrating lymphocytes in localized non-small cell lung cancer. TCRdb's copy holds only in-frame clones and misses some; the assay was immunoSEQ multiplex PCR. The sample carries 8,500 to 9,500 clones, over 70% recorded once. Sample: uninvolved lung tissue not adjacent to the tumor. The origin of the receptors is a human donor with non-small cell lung cancer. Each CDR3 is given without its conserved first and last residue. For some rows the clone size is stated as once, few or many, or as a class when expanded; others skip it.

clone size	V gene	CDR3 length	J gene	CDR3 protein
.	TRBV25-1	12	TRBJ2-7	ASSTTGTTYEQY
.	TRBV4-1	14	TRBJ1-4	ASTPLFGATNEKLF
.	TRBV11-1	12	TRBJ2-1	ASSLGQRGNEQF
.	TRBV21-1	14	TRBJ2-3	ASSPITSGRRDTQY
.	TRBV19	12	TRBJ2-3	ASSRRTGTNTQY
.	TRBV5-8	14	TRBJ2-3	ASSVGLAGAADTQY
.	TRBV6-1	10	TRBJ1-5	ASKHRDGAQH
large	TRBV7-9	16	TRBJ2-1	ASSLAGLANGVYNEQF
few	TRBV19	12	TRBJ2-7	ASSGPGTSGSQD
.	TRBV7-9	12	TRBJ2-1	ASSTTGYYNEQF
.	TRBV2	11	TRBJ1-1	ASSGRLQGEAF
.	TRBV19	13	TRBJ1-3	ASYRRGARGNTIY
.	TRBV28	11	TRBJ2-2	ASNLGLAGELF
.	TRBV2	14	TRBJ1-3	ASRLGTASSGNTIY
.	TRBV6-5	12	TRBJ2-7	ASRLNRVTYEQY
.	TRBV7-2	11	TRBJ1-5	ASTPDLNQPQH
.	TRBV28	16	TRBJ2-5	ASSLFDPGLGNQETQY
.	TRBV21-1	11	TRBJ2-7	ASIDRGLNEQY
.	TRBV7-3	13	TRBJ1-1	ASSLMGGLNTEAF
.	TRBV7-9	9	TRBJ1-2	ASSLALGYT
.	TRBV6-9	12	TRBJ1-1	ASSSPANPLRAF
.	TRBV29-1	15	TRBJ2-2	SVGGIGLAGVSGELF
.	TRBV28	10	TRBJ2-3	ASSWTTDTQY
few	TRBV27	12	TRBJ1-5	ASSPGPSAKPQH
.	TRBV30	15	TRBJ2-4	AWTVGGAQSGRNIQY
.	TRBV7-6	15	TRBJ2-1	ASSPWTGISSGDEQF
.	TRBV6-1	9	TRBJ1-2	ASNRGDGYT